The T cell receptor beta chain under discussion was sequenced for a study of identical twins. Germline-derived CDR1 and CDR2 are MNHNS and SASEGT. J lost 0 bases, V lost 4 bases, and 5 bases had no gene match. This CDR3 region has 18 residues. A template switching step contributed a universal primer site, while unique molecular identifiers were present in the cDNA. One entry per CDR3 protein, called by TCRdb with MiXCR from the 5' RACE reads. The table includes a few hundred thousand distinct CDR3 sequences, 9.5% to 15% detected once. There are a few counts of this clonotype. The sample was also linked to a second study, of yellow fever vaccine responses in identical twins.

The receptor was isolated from a woman between 18 and 29 years old in good health. Material for sequencing was memory (CD45RO+) T cells sorted from blood. The chain recombines TRBV6-1 with TRBJ2-2, with 13 bases identical to TRBD2. CDR3 coding DNA: TGTGCCAGCAGTGTCACTAGCGGGGGGGCGGCGAACACCGGGGAGCTGTTTTTT. It is translated as CASSVTSGGAANTGELFF.